This TCR beta chain was observed in a study of technical replicates of blood from a handful of donors. Some clones are missing from TCRdb's copy, which holds only in-frame ones; the method was immunoSEQ multiplex PCR. The sample lists 80,000 or so clones; around 96% were seen once. Germline values: CDR1 SNHLY, CDR2 FYNNEI. The V and J ends lost 6 bases and 2 bases respectively, with 14 bases between them. The CDR3 spans 14 residues. This sequence joins TRBV2 and TRBJ2-7; D call uncertain. The sequence came from a human donor in good health. Input material: T cells isolated from PBMCs. The CDR3 reads CASRLTWAAYEQYF. The CDR3 region has the DNA TGTGCCAGCAGACTCACCTGGGCCGCCTACGAGCAGTACTTC.